What follows is one T cell receptor (beta chain) and its context. Germline loops: CDR1 SGHAT, CDR2 FQNNGV. V shed 1 base, J shed 5 bases, and the junction held 4 bases outside the gene matches. The CDR3 contains 15 residues. This entry belongs to a study of blood T cells in healthy people across ages. PCR was performed a second time for about 6 to 12 cycles using a sample-barcoded 5' primer and a J-beta primer mix. TCRdb passed the 5' RACE reads through MiXCR, listing each CDR3 protein once. The data show some 750,000 distinct CDR3 sequences, about 24% seen once. The sequencing input was blood. The TCR was taken from a man aged 65 to 79 in good health. This chain connects TRBV11-2 to TRBJ2-7; 11 bases are a match to TRBD2. CDR3 in DNA: TGTGCCAGCAGCTTAGGTATAGCGGGGGGGCACGAGCAGTACTTC. Amino acids: CASSLGIAGGHEQYF.